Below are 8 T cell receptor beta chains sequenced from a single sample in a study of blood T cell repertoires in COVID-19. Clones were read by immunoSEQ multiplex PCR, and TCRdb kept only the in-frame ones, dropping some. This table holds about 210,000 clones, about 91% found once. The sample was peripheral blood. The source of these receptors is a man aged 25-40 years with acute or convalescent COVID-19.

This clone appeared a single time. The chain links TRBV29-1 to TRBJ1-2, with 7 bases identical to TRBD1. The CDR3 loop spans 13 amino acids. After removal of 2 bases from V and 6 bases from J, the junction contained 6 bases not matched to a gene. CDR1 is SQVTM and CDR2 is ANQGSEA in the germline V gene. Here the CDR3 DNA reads TGCAGCGTTGAATTACAGGGGTCCAATGGCTACACCTTC. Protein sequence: CSVELQGSNGYTF.

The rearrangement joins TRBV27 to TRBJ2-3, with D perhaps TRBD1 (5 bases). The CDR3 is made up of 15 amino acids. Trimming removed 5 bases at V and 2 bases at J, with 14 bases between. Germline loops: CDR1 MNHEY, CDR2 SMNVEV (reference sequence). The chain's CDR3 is CASSRRQLLTDTQYF. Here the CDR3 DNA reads TGTGCCAGCAGTCGCAGACAGTTACTCACAGATACGCAGTATTTT.

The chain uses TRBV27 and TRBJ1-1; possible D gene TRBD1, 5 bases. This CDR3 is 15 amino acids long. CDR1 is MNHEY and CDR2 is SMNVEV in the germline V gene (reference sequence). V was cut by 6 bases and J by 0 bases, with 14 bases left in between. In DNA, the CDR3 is TGTGCCAGCAGAAGACAGACCCAACTGAACACTGAAGCTTTCTTT. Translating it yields CASRRQTQLNTEAFF.

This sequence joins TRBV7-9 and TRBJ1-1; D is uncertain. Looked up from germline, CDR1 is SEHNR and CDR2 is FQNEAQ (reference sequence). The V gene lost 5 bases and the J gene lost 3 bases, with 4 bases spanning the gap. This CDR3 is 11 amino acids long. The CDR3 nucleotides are TGTGCCAGCAGCCGAGACACTGAAGCTTTCTTT. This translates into CASSRDTEAFF.

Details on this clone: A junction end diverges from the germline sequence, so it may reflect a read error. CDR3 residues: CASSYGTSGRGESADTQYF. The CDR3 nucleotides are TGTGCTAGCAGCTACGGGACTAGCGGGAGGGGCGAAAGCGCAGATACGCAGTATTTT. The rearrangement uses TRBV7-7 and TRBJ2-3; 16 nucleotides line up with TRBD2. From germline, CDR1 is SSHAT and CDR2 FNYEAQ (reference sequence). The CDR3 length is 19 residues.

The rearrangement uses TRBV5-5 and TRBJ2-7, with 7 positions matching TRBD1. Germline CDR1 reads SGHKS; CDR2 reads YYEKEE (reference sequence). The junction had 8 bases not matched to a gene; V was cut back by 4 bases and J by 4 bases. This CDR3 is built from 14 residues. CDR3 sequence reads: CASSPGSGGYEQYF. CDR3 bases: TGTGCCAGCAGCCCCGGTTCAGGGGGATACGAGCAGTACTTC.

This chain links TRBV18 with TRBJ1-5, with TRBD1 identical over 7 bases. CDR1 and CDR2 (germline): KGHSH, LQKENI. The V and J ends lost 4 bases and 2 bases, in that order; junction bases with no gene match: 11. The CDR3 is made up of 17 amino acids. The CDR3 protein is CASSQRTGSMGNQPQHF. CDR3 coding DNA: TGTGCCAGCTCACAGAGGACAGGATCGATGGGCAATCAGCCCCAGCATTTT.

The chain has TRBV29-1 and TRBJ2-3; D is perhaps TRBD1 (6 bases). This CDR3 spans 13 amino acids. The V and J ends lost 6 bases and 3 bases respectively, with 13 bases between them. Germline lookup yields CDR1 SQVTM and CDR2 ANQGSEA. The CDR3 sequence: CSVGTSWTDTQYF. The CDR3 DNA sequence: TGCAGCGTGGGGACATCTTGGACAGATACGCAGTATTTT.